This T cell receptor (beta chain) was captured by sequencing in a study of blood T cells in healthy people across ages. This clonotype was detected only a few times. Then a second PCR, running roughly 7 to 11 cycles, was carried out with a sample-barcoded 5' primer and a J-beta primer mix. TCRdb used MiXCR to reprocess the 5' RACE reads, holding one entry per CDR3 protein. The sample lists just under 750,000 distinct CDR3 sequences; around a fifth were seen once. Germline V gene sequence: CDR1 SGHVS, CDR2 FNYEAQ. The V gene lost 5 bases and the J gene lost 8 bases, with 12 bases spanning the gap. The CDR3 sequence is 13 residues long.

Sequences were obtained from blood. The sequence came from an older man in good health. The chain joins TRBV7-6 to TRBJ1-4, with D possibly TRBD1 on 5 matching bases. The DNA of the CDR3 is TGTGCCAGCAGCCCCCCTCGGGGGGAAAAACTGTTTTTT. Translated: CASSPPRGEKLFF.